The next 16 T cell receptor beta chains were all read from a single sample in a study of blood T cell repertoires in COVID-19. This table comes from immunoSEQ multiplex PCR, and its TCRdb copy is limited to in-frame clones, with some not included. The top ten hold roughly 17% of the sample, which has 130,000 or so clones, about four fifths seen once. Sequenced material: peripheral blood. The receptors originated from a woman over 75 with acute or convalescent COVID-19.

This clone turned up a few times. V and J are TRBV30 and TRBJ1-1; no firm D call. Germline CDR1 is GTSNPN and CDR2 is SVGIG (reference sequence). This CDR3 has 13 amino acids. Trimming shortened V by 0 bases and J by 1 base, and 6 bases separated the two germline ends. The CDR3 region has the DNA TGTGCCTGGAGTGTACAGAGGAACACTGAAGCTTTCTTT. Protein: CAWSVQRNTEAFF.

The rearrangement links TRBV5-4 to TRBJ2-2, with TRBD2 matching over 10 bases. V was clipped by 0 bases and J by 4 bases; unmatched bases: 0. The length of the CDR3 is 15 residues. Germline CDR1 and CDR2: SGHNT and YYREEE (reference sequence). The CDR3 DNA sequence: TGTGCCAGCAGCTTGGGACTAGCGGGCACCGGGGAGCTGTTTTTT. Protein sequence: CASSLGLAGTGELFF. The full variable domain, completed using reference TRBV5-4 and TRBJ2-2, is ETGVTQSPTHLIKTRGQQVTLRCSSQSGHNTVSWYQQALGQGPQFIFQYYREEENGRGNFPPRFSGLQFPNYSSELNVNALELDDSALYLCASSLGLAGTGELFFGEGSRLTVL.

The genes are TRBV29-1 and TRBJ1-1, with 11 bases that match TRBD1. V dropped 4 bases and J dropped 1; count of bases not matched to a gene: 5. CDR1 SQVTM and CDR2 ANQGSEA come from the germline V gene. The CDR3 length is 15 residues. The CDR3 spells CSVVGTGGWNTEAFF. For the CDR3, the DNA is TGCAGCGTTGTCGGGACAGGGGGGTGGAACACTGAAGCTTTCTTT.

The chain is built from TRBV18 and TRBJ2-7, with 9 bases identical to TRBD1. Germline assignment: CDR1 KGHSH and CDR2 LQKENI. The ends lost 4 bases at V and 4 bases at J; junction bases unmatched: 5. CDR3 length: 14 amino acids. CDR3 residues: CASSHSGTGYEQYF. The DNA of the CDR3 is TGTGCCAGCTCACATTCCGGGACAGGGTACGAGCAGTACTTC.

V usage is TRBV23-1 and J usage is TRBJ2-7; a weak D match, TRBD2 (6 bases). TRBV23-1 is an open reading frame whose function is uncertain. The V gene lost 0 bases and the J gene lost 2 bases, with 11 bases spanning the gap. The CDR3 is 15 amino acids. The CDR3 sequence: CASSQSSGETYEQYF. The CDR3 coding sequence is TGCGCCAGCAGTCAATCATCGGGGGAAACCTACGAGCAGTACTTC.

The chain employs TRBV7-9 and TRBJ2-1; 12 positions match TRBD2. V dropped 6 bases and J dropped 8; count of bases not matched to a gene: 8. CDR1 is SEHNR, CDR2 FQNEAQ, per germline (reference sequence). CDR3 length: 15 residues. The CDR3 sequence: CASRERTSGTDEQFF. CDR3 nucleotides: TGTGCCAGCAGAGAACGGACTAGCGGGACCGATGAGCAGTTCTTC.

CDR3 nucleotide sequence: TGTGCCAGCAGCCCTAGCGGGCCGACAGATACGCAGTATTTT. Encoded protein: CASSPSGPTDTQYF. The rearrangement links TRBV7-2 to TRBJ2-3; 8 nucleotides line up with TRBD2. Germline lookup yields CDR1 SGHTA and CDR2 FQGNSA. CDR3 length: 14 amino acids. J was trimmed by 3 bases and V by 5 bases; bases with no gene match: 4. Based on the CDR3 plus reference TRBV7-2 and TRBJ2-3, the full variable domain is GAGVSQSPSNKVTEKGKDVELRCDPISGHTALYWYRQSLGQGLEFLIYFQGNSAPDKSGLPSDRFSAERTGGSVSTLTIQRTQQEDSAVYLCASSPSGPTDTQYFGPGTRLTVL.

The gene calls are TRBV9 and TRBJ1-1; the D is unclear. Germline CDR1 and CDR2: SGDLS and YYNGEE. V shed 1 base and J shed 0 bases, with 4 bases lying between them. This CDR3 has 13 residues. Here the CDR3 reads CASSVSLNTEAFF. The CDR3 DNA reads TGTGCCAGCAGCGTATCTCTGAACACTGAAGCTTTCTTT. The complete variable domain, with remaining parts taken from reference TRBV9 and TRBJ1-1, reads DSGVTQTPKHLITATGQRVTLRCSPRSGDLSVYWYQQSLDQGLQFLIQYYNGEERAKGNILERFSAQQFPDLHSELNLSSLELGDSALYFCASSVSLNTEAFFGQGTRLTVV.

The V call is TRBV19, the J call TRBJ1-4, with D hard to call. The germline V gene has CDR1 LNHDA and CDR2 SQIVND (reference sequence). Trimming took 1 base from V and 10 from J, leaving 13 bases between them. There are 14 residues in the CDR3. CDR3 sequence: CASSIGPGKGKLFF. The CDR3 DNA reads as TGTGCCAGTAGTATAGGGCCGGGGAAGGGAAAACTGTTTTTT.

The chain joins TRBV12-3 or TRBV12-4 to TRBJ2-5; unclear D gene. Trimming removed 2 bases from V and 5 bases from J, with 9 bases in between. The CDR3 length is 13 residues. CDR3 residues: CASSLTRLETQYF. CDR3 in DNA: TGTGCCAGCAGTTTAACCAGGTTGGAGACCCAGTACTTC.

The rearrangement uses TRBV6-6 and TRBJ1-5, with D possibly being TRBD1 (5 bases). Germline CDR1 is MNHNY and CDR2 is SVGAGI (reference sequence). This CDR3 has 14 residues. Trimming left V 6 bases short and J 7 bases short, with 16 bases between. The CDR3 region is CASRAEQERQPQHF. The CDR3 region has the DNA TGTGCCAGCAGAGCTGAACAGGAGCGACAGCCCCAGCATTTT.

The chain links TRBV2 to TRBJ2-3, with D perhaps TRBD2 (7 bases). The CDR3 extends over 15 amino acids. The germline gives CDR1 SNHLY, CDR2 FYNNEI. V was pared by 2 bases and J by 5 bases, with 14 bases between. The CDR3 reads CASSEYGGGGDTQYF. CDR3 in DNA: TGTGCCAGCAGTGAATACGGCGGGGGCGGAGATACGCAGTATTTT.

This rearrangement joins TRBV5-1 to TRBJ2-1; 12 bases fit TRBD2. In germline, CDR1 is SGHRS, CDR2 YFSETQ. After removal of 2 bases from V and 7 bases from J, the junction contained 10 bases not matched to a gene. The CDR3 is 17 residues long. The DNA for the CDR3 is TGCGCCAGCAGCTTACCCCCACTAGCGGGGGGTTTGAATGAGCAGTTCTTC. Translated, it gives CASSLPPLAGGLNEQFF.

The chain links TRBV2 to TRBJ2-5; 7 bases agree with TRBD2. Trimming at V came to 5 bases and at J to 4 bases, leaving 4 bases not matched to a gene. CDR1 and CDR2 from the germline V gene are SNHLY and FYNNEI. CDR3 length: 13 amino acids. In nucleotides, the CDR3 is TGTGCCAGCAGTCGCGGGGGTTCAGAGACCCAGTACTTC. It yields the protein CASSRGGSETQYF.

J is TRBJ2-1 and V is TRBV7-2; 10 bases match TRBD2. Looked up from germline, CDR1 is SGHTA and CDR2 is FQGNSA. The CDR3 is 17 amino acids. V shed 0 bases, J shed 7 bases, and the junction held 9 bases outside the gene matches. CDR3 bases: TGTGCCAGCAGCTTAGCCATTTCTAGCGGGAGTTTGAATGAGCAGTTCTTC. It codes for CASSLAISSGSLNEQFF.

V is TRBV7-2 and J is TRBJ1-5; a weak D match, TRBD1 (6 bases). Deletions cut 1 base from V and 11 bases from J, with 15 bases between. Germline CDR1 SGHTA, CDR2 FQGNSA. The CDR3 consists of 14 residues. CDR3 sequence (DNA): TGTGCCAGCAGCTTAGATAGGGGTGGACAGTCCCAGCATTTT. Amino acid sequence: CASSLDRGGQSQHF.